The present T cell receptor (beta chain) was sequenced within a study of blood T cell repertoires in COVID-19. Study summary: COVID-19 samples, acute and convalescent, were from the United States, Italy and Spain. Sample material is recorded as cDNA or gDNA derived from T cells, B-cell-depleted T cells, or PBMCs.

This CDR3 has 16 residues. Germline-derived CDR1 and CDR2 are SGHNT and YYREEE (reference sequence). V dropped 4 bases and J dropped 3; count of bases not matched to a gene: 4. This clone was seen a handful of times. Study processing details: Estimation of nucleated cell counts was performed using reference gene primer amplification. This table comes from immunoSEQ multiplex PCR, and its TCRdb copy is limited to in-frame clones, with some not included. V, J and clone size are taken as reported in that table, and D and trimming were inferred from the DNA itself. The table has about 47,000 clones, over 70% seen once.

V and J are TRBV5-4 and TRBJ2-4; TRBD2 matches at 13 bases. Source material: peripheral blood. The receptor's source is a woman aged 55-69 years with acute or convalescent COVID-19. CDR3 DNA sequence: TGTGCCAGCAGCGGAACTAGCGGGGGGGGCAAAAACATTCAGTACTTC. It codes for CASSGTSGGGKNIQYF.